This T cell receptor (beta chain) is from a study of identical twins. Study-level findings and limits: Fewer insertions were carried by abundant cord blood beta clonotypes, but none was seen in memory repertoires.

As regards this clonotype: Its antigen remains unidentified.

CDR1 SGDLS and CDR2 YYNGEE come from the germline V gene. This CDR3 is built from 16 residues. J lost 2 bases, V lost 3 bases, and 5 bases had no gene match. cDNA carried unique molecular identifiers, and a universal primer site was added by template switching. MiXCR, applied by TCRdb to the 5' RACE reads, yields one record per CDR3 protein. The sample consists of about 330,000 distinct CDR3 sequences, around an eighth of them appearing once. A further study also used this sample, focusing on yellow fever vaccine responses in identical twins. That paper states: Reported findings indicate that twins' vaccine T cell responses seemed partially convergent, partially personalized.

V and J are TRBV9 and TRBJ2-3; 11 bases align to TRBD2. This TCR derives from a young woman in good health. The sequencing input was CD8+ T cells sorted from blood. The CDR3 region has the DNA TGTGCCAGCAGCGCCGGGACTAGCGGAGCCACAGATACGCAGTATTTT. Amino acids: CASSAGTSGATDTQYF.